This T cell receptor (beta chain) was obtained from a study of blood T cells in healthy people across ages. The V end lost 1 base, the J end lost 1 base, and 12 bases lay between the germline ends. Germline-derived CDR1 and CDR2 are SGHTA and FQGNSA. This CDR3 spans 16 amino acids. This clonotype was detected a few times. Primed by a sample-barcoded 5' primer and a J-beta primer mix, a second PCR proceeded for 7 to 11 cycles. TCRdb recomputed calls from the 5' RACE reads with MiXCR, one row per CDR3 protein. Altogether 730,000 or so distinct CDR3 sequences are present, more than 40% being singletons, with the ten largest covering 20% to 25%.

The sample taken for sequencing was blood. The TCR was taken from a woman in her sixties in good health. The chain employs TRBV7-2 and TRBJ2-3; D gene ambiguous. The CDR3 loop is CASSLGDTWGTDTQYF. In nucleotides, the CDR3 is TGTGCCAGCAGCTTAGGAGACACCTGGGGCACAGATACGCAGTATTTT.